This T cell receptor beta chain originates from a study of OX40 agonist ivuxolimab in advanced cancers. Germline CDR1 and CDR2: SGHRS and YFSETQ. CDR3 length: 13 amino acids. Trimming took off 1 base at V and 10 bases at J, with 14 bases between the two ends. Generated by immunoSEQ multiplex PCR, the TCRdb table keeps only in-frame clones and is missing some. The sample shows around 53,000 clones, about 90% of them seen only once. The TCR comes from an adult with an advanced solid tumor such as melanoma, head and neck, liver or kidney cancer. This chain uses TRBV5-1 with TRBJ1-2; no clear D. Sequencing used CD4+ or CD8+ T cells sorted from blood, obtained in a trial of the OX40 agonist ivuxolimab. The CDR3 bases are TGCGCCAGCAGCTTGAGCACAGTTGTCAACTACACCTTC. Translating it yields CASSLSTVVNYTF.